Described below is a single T cell receptor (beta chain) sequence and its context. Its antigen is not known. CD8+CD57+ cell expansion had been shown by flow cytometry in patients chosen for sequencing. Trimming removed 0 bases at V and 0 bases at J, with 9 bases between. The CDR3 loop spans 17 amino acids. Germline V gives CDR1 LGHNA, CDR2 YSLEER. The data derive from a study of CD8+CD57+ T cells in acquired aplastic anemia. The template for TCR beta VDJ and CDR3 sequence profiling was genomic DNA. TCRdb called the reads again in MiXCR, with one record for every CDR3 protein. The sample lists hundreds of thousands of distinct CDR3 sequences, approximately 32% occurring once. Study findings and constraints: Statistical testing detected no significant gap in CD8+ Simpson's diversity between patients and controls.

The specimen was sorted CD4+, CD8+, or CD8+CD57+ T cells (not recorded which) from PBMCs. This clonotype originated in a human donor with aplastic anemia. The chain recombines TRBV4-3 with TRBJ2-6, with unresolved D. The CDR3 loop reads CASSQERMVSGANVLTF. The CDR3 region has the DNA TGCGCCAGCAGCCAAGAGAGGATGGTCTCTGGGGCCAACGTCCTGACTTTC.